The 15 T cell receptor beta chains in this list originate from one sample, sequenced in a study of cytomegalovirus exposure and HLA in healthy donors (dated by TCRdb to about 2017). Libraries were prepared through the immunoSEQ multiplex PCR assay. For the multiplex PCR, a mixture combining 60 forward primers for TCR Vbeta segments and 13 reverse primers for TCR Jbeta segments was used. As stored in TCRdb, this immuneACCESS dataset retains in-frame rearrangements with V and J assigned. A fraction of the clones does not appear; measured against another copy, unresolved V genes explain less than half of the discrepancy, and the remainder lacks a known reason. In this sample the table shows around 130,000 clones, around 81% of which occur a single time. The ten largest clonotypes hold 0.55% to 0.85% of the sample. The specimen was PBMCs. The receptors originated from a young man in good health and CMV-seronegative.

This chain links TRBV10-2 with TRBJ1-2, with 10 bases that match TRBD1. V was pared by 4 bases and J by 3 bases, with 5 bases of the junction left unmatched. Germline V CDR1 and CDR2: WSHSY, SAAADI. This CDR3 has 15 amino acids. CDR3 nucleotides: TGCGCCAGCAGTGTCGGGACAGGGGAGGACTATGGCTACACCTTC. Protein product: CASSVGTGEDYGYTF.

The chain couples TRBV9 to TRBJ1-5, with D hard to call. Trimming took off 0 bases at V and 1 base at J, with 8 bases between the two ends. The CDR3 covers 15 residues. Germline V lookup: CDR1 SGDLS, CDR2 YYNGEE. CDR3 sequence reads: CASSVGGASNQPQHF. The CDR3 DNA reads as TGTGCCAGCAGCGTAGGAGGAGCCAGCAATCAGCCCCAGCATTTT.

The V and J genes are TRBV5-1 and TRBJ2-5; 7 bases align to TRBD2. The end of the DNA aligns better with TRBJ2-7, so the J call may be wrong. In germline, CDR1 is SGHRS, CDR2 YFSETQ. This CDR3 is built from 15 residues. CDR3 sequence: CASRSGGGVTYEQYF. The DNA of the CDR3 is TGCGCCAGCAGAAGTGGCGGGGGAGTAACCTACGAGCAGTACTTC.

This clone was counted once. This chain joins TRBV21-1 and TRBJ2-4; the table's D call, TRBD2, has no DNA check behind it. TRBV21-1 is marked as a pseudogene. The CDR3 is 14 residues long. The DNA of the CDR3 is TGTGCCAGCAGCAAAGGTCCCCGGGAAAACATTCAGTACTTC. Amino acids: CASSKGPRENIQYF.

DNA of the CDR3: TGCGCCAGCAGCCCTGAAGGGGGTCGGAACACTGAAGCTTTCTTT. Amino acids: CASSPEGGRNTEAFF. The chain combines TRBV5-1 with TRBJ1-1, with D perhaps matching TRBD1 (6 bases). CDR3 size: 15 residues. V lost 4 bases and J lost 1, with 14 bases in between. Looked up from germline, CDR1 is SGHRS and CDR2 is YFSETQ.

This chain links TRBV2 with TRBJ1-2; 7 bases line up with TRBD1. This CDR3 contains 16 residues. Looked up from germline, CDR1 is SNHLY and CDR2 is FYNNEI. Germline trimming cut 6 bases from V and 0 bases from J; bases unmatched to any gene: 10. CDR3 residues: CASSGRGQKPNYGYTF. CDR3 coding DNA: TGTGCCAGCAGCGGCAGGGGACAGAAGCCTAACTATGGCTACACCTTC.

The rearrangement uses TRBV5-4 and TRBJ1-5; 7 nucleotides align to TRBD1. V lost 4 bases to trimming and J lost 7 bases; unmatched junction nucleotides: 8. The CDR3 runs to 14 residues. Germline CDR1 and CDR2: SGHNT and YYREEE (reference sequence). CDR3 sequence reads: CASSIDRAGQPQHF. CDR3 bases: TGTGCCAGCAGCATAGACAGGGCAGGACAGCCCCAGCATTTT.

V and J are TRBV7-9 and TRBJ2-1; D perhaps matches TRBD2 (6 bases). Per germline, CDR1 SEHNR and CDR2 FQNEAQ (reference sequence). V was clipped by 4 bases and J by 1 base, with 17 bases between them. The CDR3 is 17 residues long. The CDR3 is CASSSRRWDLSYNEQFF. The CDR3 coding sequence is TGTGCCAGCAGCTCTAGAAGGTGGGACTTATCCTACAATGAGCAGTTCTTC. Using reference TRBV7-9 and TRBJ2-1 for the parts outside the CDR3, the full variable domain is DTGVSQNPRHKITKRGQNVTFRCDPISEHNRLYWYRQTLGQGPEFLTYFQNEAQLEKSRLLSDRFSAERPKGSFSTLEIQRTEQGDSAMYLCASSSRRWDLSYNEQFFGPGTRLTVL.

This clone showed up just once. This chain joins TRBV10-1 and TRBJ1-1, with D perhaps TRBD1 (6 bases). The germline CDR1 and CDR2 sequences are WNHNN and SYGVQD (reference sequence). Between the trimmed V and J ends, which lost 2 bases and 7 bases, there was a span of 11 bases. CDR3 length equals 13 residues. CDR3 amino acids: CASSEPGVSEAFF. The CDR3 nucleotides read TGCGCCAGCAGTGAGCCAGGGGTGAGTGAAGCTTTCTTT.

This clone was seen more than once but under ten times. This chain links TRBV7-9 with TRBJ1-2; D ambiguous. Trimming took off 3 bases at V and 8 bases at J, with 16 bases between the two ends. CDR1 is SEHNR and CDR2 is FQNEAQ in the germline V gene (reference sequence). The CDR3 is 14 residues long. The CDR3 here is CASSFPPNEGGYTF. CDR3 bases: TGTGCCAGCAGCTTCCCCCCCAACGAGGGCGGCTACACCTTC.

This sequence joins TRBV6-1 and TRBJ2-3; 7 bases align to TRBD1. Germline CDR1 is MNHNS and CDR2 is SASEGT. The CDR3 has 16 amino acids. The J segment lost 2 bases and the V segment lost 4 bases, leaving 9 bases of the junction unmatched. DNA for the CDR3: TGTGCCAGCAGTGCTCGACAGGGTTCGGTCACAGATACGCAGTATTTT. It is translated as CASSARQGSVTDTQYF.

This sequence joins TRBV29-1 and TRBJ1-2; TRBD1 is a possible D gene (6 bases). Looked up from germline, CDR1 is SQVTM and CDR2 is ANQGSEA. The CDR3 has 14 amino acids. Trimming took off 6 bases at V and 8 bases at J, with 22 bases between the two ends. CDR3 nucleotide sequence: TGCAGCGTCAGACGGGAGGGGGAGTTTGGGGGCTACACCTTC. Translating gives CSVRREGEFGGYTF. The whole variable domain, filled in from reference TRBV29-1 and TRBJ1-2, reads SAVISQKPSRDICQRGTSLTIQCQVDSQVTMMFWYRQQPGQSLTLIATANQGSEATYESGFVIDKFPISRPNLTFSTLTVSNMSPEDSSIYLCSVRREGEFGGYTFGSGTRLTVV.

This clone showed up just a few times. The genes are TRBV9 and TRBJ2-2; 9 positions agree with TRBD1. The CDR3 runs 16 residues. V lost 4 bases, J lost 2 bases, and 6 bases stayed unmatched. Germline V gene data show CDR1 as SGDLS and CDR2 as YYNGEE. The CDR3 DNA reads TGTGCCAGCAGCTTTCGGACAGGGGACAACACCGGGGAGCTGTTTTTT. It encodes CASSFRTGDNTGELFF.

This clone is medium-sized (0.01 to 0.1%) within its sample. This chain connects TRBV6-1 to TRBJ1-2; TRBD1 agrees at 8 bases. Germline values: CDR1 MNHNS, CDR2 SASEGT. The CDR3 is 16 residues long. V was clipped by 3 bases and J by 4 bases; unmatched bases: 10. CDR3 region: CASSEQGAQGSYGYTF. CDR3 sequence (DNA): TGTGCCAGCAGTGAGCAGGGGGCACAGGGTAGCTATGGCTACACCTTC.

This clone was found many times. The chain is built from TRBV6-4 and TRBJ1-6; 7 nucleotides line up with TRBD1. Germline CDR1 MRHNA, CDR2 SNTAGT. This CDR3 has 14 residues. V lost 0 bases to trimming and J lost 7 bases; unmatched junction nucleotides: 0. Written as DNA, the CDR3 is TGTGCCAGCAGTGACTCAGGGGGCAATTCACCCCTCCACTTT. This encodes CASSDSGGNSPLHF.